A single TCR beta chain is shown here with its context. Produced via immunoSEQ multiplex PCR; TCRdb's table is partial and in-frame only. The sample lists some 87,000 clones; about nine tenths were seen once. This specimen belongs to a study of OX40 agonist ivuxolimab in advanced cancers. There are 15 residues in the CDR3. Losses at the gene ends were 4 bases for V and 3 bases for J; bases not matched to a gene: 5. CDR1 is SSHAT and CDR2 is FNYEAQ in the germline V gene (reference sequence). Sequencing used CD4+ or CD8+ T cells sorted from blood, obtained in a trial of the OX40 agonist ivuxolimab. The clonotype originates from an adult with an advanced solid tumor such as melanoma, head and neck, liver or kidney cancer. The chain is built from TRBV7-7 and TRBJ2-3; 9 bases are shared with TRBD2. CDR3 sequence: CASSSGLARTDTQYF. The CDR3, as DNA: TGTGCCAGCAGCTCAGGACTAGCGAGGACAGATACGCAGTATTTT.